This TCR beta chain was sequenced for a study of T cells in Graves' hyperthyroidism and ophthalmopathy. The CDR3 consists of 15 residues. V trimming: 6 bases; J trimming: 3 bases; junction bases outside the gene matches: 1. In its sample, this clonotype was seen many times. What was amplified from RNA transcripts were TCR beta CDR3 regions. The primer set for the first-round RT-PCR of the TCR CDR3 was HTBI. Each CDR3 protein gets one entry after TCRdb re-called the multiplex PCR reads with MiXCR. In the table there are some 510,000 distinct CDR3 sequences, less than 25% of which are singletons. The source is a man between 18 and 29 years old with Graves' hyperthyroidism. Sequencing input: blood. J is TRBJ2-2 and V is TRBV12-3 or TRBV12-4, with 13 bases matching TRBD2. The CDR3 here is CASRLAGGHTGELFF. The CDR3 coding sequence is TGTGCCAGCAGACTAGCGGGGGGGCACACCGGGGAGCTGTTTTTT.